This is a list of T cell receptor beta chains from one sample in a study of a mutant IDH1 vaccine in newly diagnosed glioma. Produced via immunoSEQ multiplex PCR; TCRdb's table is partial and in-frame only. Of about 54,000 clones in the sample, less than 90% were seen once. These TCRs' antigens remain unknown. The source material was PBMCs, sampled from a glioma patient whose treatment included an IDH1 peptide vaccine. The receptors stem from a woman aged 18-30 years with glioma. The conserved cysteine and the conserved F or W are not part of the CDR3 here. The order of the fields is V gene, J gene, CDR3 protein.

TRBV11-1	TRBJ2-2	ASSLGGSGELF
TRBV7-2	TRBJ2-7	ASIEDRGPYEQY
TRBV9	TRBJ2-6	ASSVEGGAVSGANVLT
TRBV10-3	TRBJ1-4	ATGAEVAEKLF
TRBV29-1	TRBJ1-2	SVEGTSKGYT
TRBV5-4	TRBJ1-1	ASSLSTGEAF
TRBV29-1	TRBJ1-1	SVQGPLEGTEAF
TRBV11-2	TRBJ2-7	ASSRRTSGEIEQY
TRBV5-4	TRBJ2-4	ASSLKGANIQY
TRBV9	TRBJ1-5	ASSASGVYNQPQH
TRBV25-1	TRBJ2-3	ASNGGTDTQY
TRBV7-2	TRBJ1-2	ASRPLAGASGYT
TRBV11-3	TRBJ1-2	ASSSPPIQGNYGYT
TRBV28	TRBJ1-1	ASRLSRGQLGAF
TRBV2	TRBJ1-5	ASKRGNQPQH
TRBV15	TRBJ2-5	ATSFGTERETQY
TRBV4-3	TRBJ1-4	ASSQGQGWYEKLF
TRBV30	TRBJ1-3	ARRTAGNTIY
TRBV19	TRBJ1-5	ASSIVPGTISNQPQH
TRBV19	TRBJ2-7	ASSFGAYEQY
TRBV6-6	TRBJ2-2	ASNRGFANTGELF
TRBV7-6	TRBJ2-7	ASSSTGTGINEQY
TRBV30	TRBJ2-3	AWSVGGASTDTQY
TRBV18	TRBJ1-2	ASSQVYGYT
TRBV19	TRBJ2-7	ASSLGLAVYEQY
TRBV6-1	TRBJ2-5	ASSELAGGPETQY
TRBV29-1	TRBJ2-1	SVETRGLAGIYNEQF
TRBV5-4	TRBJ2-1	ASSSLSGSWNEQF
TRBV14	TRBJ1-2	ATSVTAFYGYT
TRBV28	TRBJ1-3	ASSSVEGRVDGRAIY
TRBV7-6	TRBJ1-1	ASSLSRDLNTEAF
TRBV6-5	TRBJ1-5	ASSYSQSQPQH
TRBV7-3	TRBJ1-3	ASSLRGTPGNTIY
TRBV19	TRBJ1-2	ASTRGADGYT
TRBV11-2	TRBJ2-7	ASSLETLCYGGPCSYEQY
TRBV11-2	TRBJ2-2	ASSPRSGGPTGELF
TRBV30	TRBJ1-1	AWTGLMNTEAF
TRBV30	TRBJ2-2	AWSSLGTGELF
TRBV9	TRBJ2-3	ASAEGLAGYTDTQY
TRBV11-3	TRBJ2-2	ASSLVPGAGGELF
TRBV5-1	TRBJ2-3	ASSPGGTDTQY
TRBV19	TRBJ1-3	ASSIVAGGSSGNTIY
TRBV19	TRBJ2-7	ASSVRDSSYEQY
TRBV6-5	TRBJ1-5	ASSAMDNQPQH
TRBV5-8	TRBJ1-2	ASSSLDRADYGYT
TRBV7-2	TRBJ1-6	ASSSRPQPFNSPLH
TRBV25-1	TRBJ1-6	ASSESGGKGNSPLH
TRBV29-1	TRBJ2-2	SVGAESTGELF
TRBV10-1	TRBJ1-3	ASSGDSQNTIY
TRBV5-6	TRBJ2-7	ASSSGLVYEQY
TRBV19	TRBJ2-7	ASRGEISYEQY
TRBV6-1	TRBJ1-2	ASSRDRDGGYT
TRBV10-3	TRBJ2-3	AISPGQGDRGLTQY